This T cell receptor beta chain was observed in a study of blood T cell repertoires in COVID-19. CDR3 length: 16 amino acids. Germline V gene data show CDR1 as SGHTA and CDR2 as FQGNSA. The trim removed 2 bases at V and 5 bases at J, leaving 11 bases unmatched. This table comes from immunoSEQ multiplex PCR, and its TCRdb copy is limited to in-frame clones, with some not included. The sample comprises around 120,000 clones, approximately 80% of which are singletons, and just under 7.5% rests with the top ten. Sequencing was performed on peripheral blood. This TCR was sampled from a man between 65 and 79 years old with active or convalescent COVID-19. The V and J genes are TRBV7-2 and TRBJ2-5, with 7 bases lining up with TRBD1. In DNA form, the CDR3 reads TGTGCCAGCAGCTTAAGACAGGGTGGTTTAGGGGAGACCCAGTACTTC. It is translated as CASSLRQGGLGETQYF. Full variable domain (outside the CDR3, taken from reference TRBV7-2 and TRBJ2-5): GAGVSQSPSNKVTEKGKDVELRCDPISGHTALYWYRQSLGQGLEFLIYFQGNSAPDKSGLPSDRFSAERTGGSVSTLTIQRTQQEDSAVYLCASSLRQGGLGETQYFGPGTRLLVL.